The 2 T cell receptor beta chains in this list originate from one sample, sequenced in a study of T cells in localized non-small cell lung cancer. This table comes from immunoSEQ multiplex PCR, and its TCRdb copy is limited to in-frame clones, with some not included. This sample carries fewer than 40,000 clones, 78% of them seen once, and the ten largest clones take approximately 35%. The sequenced sample was peripheral blood, obtained before any cancer treatment. These receptors all stem from an older male donor with stage II squamous cell lung carcinoma.

The chain employs TRBV6-1 and TRBJ2-5, with 11 bases that match TRBD2. This CDR3 has 14 amino acids. The germline gives CDR1 MNHNS, CDR2 SASEGT. Trimming cost V 11 bases and J 5 bases; bases outside gene matches: 10. The CDR3 sequence: CAGTSGRGRETQYF. The DNA of the CDR3 is TGTGCCGGAACTAGCGGGAGAGGCAGGGAGACCCAGTACTTC.

V is TRBV29-1 and J is TRBJ2-3; 8 nucleotides agree with TRBD2. V lost 5 bases, J lost 9 bases, and 16 bases stayed unmatched. The CDR3 spans 15 residues. Germline CDR1 is SQVTM and CDR2 is ANQGSEA. Here the CDR3 DNA reads TGCAGCGTTTCCAAGCGGGGGCCACCCCCCGACACGCAGTATTTT. Protein: CSVSKRGPPPDTQYF.